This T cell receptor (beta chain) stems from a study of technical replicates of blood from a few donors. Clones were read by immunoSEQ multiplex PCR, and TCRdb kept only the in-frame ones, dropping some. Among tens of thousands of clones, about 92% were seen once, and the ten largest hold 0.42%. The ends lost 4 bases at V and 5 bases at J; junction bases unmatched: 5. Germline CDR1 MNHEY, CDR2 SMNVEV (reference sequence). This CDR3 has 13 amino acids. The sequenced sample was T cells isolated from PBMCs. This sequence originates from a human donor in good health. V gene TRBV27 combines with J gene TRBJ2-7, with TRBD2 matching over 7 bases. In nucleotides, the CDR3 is TGTGCCAGCAGTTGGGGAGGGAACAACGAGCAGTACTTC. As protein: CASSWGGNNEQYF.